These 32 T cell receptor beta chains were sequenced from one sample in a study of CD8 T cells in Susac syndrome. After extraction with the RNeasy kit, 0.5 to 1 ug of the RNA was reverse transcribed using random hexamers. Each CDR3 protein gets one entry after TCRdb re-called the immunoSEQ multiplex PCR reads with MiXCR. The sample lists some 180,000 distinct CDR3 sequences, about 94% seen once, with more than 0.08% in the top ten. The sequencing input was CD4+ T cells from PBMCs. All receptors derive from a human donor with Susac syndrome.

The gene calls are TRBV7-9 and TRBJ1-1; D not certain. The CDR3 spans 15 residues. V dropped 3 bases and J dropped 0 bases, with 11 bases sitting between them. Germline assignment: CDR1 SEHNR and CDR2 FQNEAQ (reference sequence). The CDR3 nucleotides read TGTGCCAGCAGCTTGTTTATTGGGTTGAACACTGAAGCTTTCTTT. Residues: CASSLFIGLNTEAFF.

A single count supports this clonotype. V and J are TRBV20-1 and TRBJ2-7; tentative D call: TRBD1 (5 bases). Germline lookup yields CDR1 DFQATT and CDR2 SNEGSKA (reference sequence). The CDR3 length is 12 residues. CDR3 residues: CSPGQSKYEQYF. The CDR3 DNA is TGCAGCCCTGGACAATCTAAGTACGAGCAGTACTTC.

CDR3 in amino acids: CASKRRTSGNNEQFF. In DNA, the CDR3 is TGTGCCAGCAAGCGGAGGACTAGCGGGAACAATGAGCAGTTCTTC. The V gene is TRBV27, the J gene TRBJ2-1, with 12 bases lining up with TRBD2. Trimming at V came to 7 bases and at J to 5 bases, leaving 6 bases not matched to a gene. This CDR3 has 15 residues. Germline CDR1 and CDR2: MNHEY and SMNVEV (reference sequence).

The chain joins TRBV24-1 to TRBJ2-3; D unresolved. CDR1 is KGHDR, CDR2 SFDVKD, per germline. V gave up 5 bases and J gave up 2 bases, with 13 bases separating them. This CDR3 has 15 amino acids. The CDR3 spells CATSARTDHTDTQYF. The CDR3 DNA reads TGTGCCACCAGTGCCAGGACGGATCACACAGATACGCAGTATTTT.

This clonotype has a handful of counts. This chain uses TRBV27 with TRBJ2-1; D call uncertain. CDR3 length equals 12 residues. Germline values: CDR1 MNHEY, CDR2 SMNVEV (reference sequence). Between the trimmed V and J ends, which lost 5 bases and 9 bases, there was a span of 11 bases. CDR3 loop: CASSLGSGEQFF. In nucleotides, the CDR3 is TGTGCCAGCAGTCTGGGTTCAGGTGAGCAGTTCTTC.

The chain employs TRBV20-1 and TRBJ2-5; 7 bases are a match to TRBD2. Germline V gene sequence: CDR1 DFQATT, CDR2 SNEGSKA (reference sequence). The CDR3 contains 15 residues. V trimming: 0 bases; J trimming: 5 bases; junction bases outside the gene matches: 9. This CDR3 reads CSARDPKGGSETQYF. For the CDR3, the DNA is TGCAGTGCTAGAGATCCGAAGGGAGGGAGTGAGACCCAGTACTTC.

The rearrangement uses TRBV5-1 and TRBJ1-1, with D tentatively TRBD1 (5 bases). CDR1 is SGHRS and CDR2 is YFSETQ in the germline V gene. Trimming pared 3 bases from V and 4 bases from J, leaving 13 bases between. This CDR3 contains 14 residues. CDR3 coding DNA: TGCGCCAGCAGCTCGAACTCCAGGGCCACTGAAGCTTTCTTT. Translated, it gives CASSSNSRATEAFF.

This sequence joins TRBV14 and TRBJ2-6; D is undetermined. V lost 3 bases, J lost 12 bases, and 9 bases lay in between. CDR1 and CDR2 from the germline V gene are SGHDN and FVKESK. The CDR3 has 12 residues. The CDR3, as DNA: TGTGCCAGCAGCCAGGTCCCCCCCGTCCTGACTTTC. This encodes CASSQVPPVLTF.

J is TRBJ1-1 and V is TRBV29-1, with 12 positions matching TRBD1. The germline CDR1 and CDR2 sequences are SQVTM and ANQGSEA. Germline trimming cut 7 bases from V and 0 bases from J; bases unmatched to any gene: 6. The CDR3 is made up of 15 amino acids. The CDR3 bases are TGCAGCGCGGGACAGGGGGCACGGGTGAACACTGAAGCTTTCTTT. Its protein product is CSAGQGARVNTEAFF.

The CDR3 reads CASSQDRQQNQPQHF. The CDR3 nucleotides read TGTGCCAGCAGCCAAGATCGCCAGCAGAATCAGCCCCAGCATTTT. V and J are TRBV4-2 and TRBJ1-5; no clear D gene. The CDR3 has 15 amino acids. V dropped 0 bases and J dropped 4 bases, with 10 bases sitting between them. The germline V gene encodes CDR1 LGHNA and CDR2 YNFKEQ.

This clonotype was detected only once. CDR3 nucleotides: TGTGCCAGCAGTTCCGGGGCAAGGAACACTGAAGCTTTCTTT. Its translation: CASSSGARNTEAFF. The chain employs TRBV28 and TRBJ1-1, with D possibly TRBD1 on 5 matching bases. Germline V gene data show CDR1 as MDHEN and CDR2 as SYDVKM. CDR3 length equals 14 residues. Trimming removed 4 bases from V and 1 base from J, with 10 bases in between.

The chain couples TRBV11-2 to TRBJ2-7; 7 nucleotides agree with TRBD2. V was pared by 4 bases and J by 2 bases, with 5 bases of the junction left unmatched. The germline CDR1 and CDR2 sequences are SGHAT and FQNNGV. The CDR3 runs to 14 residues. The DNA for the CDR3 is TGTGCCAGCAGCTCCCCTAGCGGAACCTACGAGCAGTACTTC. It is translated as CASSSPSGTYEQYF.

The DNA of the CDR3 is TGCAGTGCTAGCCGACAGGGGCGCACAGATACGCAGTATTTT. This encodes CSASRQGRTDTQYF. This sequence joins TRBV20-1 and TRBJ2-3; TRBD1 matches 8 bases. In germline, CDR1 is DFQATT, CDR2 SNEGSKA (reference sequence). The junction had 3 bases not matched to a gene; V was cut back by 3 bases and J by 1 base. The CDR3 length is 14 residues.

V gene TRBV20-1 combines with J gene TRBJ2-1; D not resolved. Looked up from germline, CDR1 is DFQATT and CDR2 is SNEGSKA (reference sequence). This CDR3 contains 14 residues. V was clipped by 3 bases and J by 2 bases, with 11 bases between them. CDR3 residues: CSASSIWAYNEQFF. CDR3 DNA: TGCAGTGCTAGTTCCATCTGGGCCTACAATGAGCAGTTCTTC.

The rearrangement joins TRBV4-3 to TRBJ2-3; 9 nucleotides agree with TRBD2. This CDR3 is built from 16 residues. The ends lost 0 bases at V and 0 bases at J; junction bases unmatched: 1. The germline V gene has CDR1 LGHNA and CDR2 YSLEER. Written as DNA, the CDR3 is TGCGCCAGCAGCCAAGAAACTAGCGGGAGCACAGATACGCAGTATTTT. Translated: CASSQETSGSTDTQYF.

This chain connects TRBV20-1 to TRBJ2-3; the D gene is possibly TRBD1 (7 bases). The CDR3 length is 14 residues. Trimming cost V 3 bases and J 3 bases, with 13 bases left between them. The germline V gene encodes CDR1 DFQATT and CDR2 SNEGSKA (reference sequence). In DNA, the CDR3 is TGCAGTGCTAGTCGGGACAGCGGGACAGATACGCAGTATTTT. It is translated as CSASRDSGTDTQYF.

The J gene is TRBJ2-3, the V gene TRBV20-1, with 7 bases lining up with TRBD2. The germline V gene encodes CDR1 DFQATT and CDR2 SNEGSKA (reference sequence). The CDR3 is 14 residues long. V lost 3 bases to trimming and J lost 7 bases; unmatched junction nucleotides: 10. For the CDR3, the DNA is TGCAGTGCTAGTGTCCGCAGAGCGGGGAATACGCAGTATTTT. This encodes CSASVRRAGNTQYF.

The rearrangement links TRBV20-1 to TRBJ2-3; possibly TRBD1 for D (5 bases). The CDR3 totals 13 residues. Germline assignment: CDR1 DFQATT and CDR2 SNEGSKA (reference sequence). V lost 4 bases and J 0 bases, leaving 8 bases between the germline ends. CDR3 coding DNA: TGCAGTGCTACAGGGTCTAGCACAGATACGCAGTATTTT. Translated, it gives CSATGSSTDTQYF.

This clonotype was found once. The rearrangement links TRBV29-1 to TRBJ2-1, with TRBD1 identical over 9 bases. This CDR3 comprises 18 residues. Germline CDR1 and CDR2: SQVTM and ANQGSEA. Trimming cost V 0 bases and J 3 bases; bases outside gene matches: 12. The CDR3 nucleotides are TGCAGCGTTGAAGATAATAGGGACAGGGATTTGGGCTACAATGAGCAGTTCTTC. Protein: CSVEDNRDRDLGYNEQFF.

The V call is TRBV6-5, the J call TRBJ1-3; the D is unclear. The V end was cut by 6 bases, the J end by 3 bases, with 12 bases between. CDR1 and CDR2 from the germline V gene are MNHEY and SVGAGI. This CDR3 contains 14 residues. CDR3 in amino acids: CASSNRVYGNTIYF. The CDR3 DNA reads TGTGCCAGCAGCAACAGAGTTTATGGAAACACCATATATTTT.

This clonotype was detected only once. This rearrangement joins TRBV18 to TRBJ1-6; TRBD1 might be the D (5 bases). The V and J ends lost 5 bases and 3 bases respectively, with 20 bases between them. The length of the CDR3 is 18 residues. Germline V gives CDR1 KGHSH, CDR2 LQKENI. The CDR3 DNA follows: TGTGCCAGCTCAGCCCTCCCCTCATCGGGGGGCTATAATTCACCCCTCCACTTT. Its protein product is CASSALPSSGGYNSPLHF.

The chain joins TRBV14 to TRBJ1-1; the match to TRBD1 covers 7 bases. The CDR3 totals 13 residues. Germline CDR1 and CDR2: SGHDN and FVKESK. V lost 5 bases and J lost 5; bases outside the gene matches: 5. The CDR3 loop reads CASSAQGETEAFF. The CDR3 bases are TGTGCCAGCAGCGCTCAGGGGGAAACTGAAGCTTTCTTT.

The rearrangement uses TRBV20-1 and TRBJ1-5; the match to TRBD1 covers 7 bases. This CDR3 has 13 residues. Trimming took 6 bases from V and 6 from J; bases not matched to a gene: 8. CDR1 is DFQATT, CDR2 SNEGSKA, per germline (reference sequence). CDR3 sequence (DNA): TGCAGTGCCGCGGGACAGCGTCTTCAGCCCCAGCATTTT. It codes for CSAAGQRLQPQHF.

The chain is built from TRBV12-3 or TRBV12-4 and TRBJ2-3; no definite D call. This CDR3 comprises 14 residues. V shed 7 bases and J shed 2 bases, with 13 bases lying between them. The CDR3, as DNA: TGTGCCAGCAATCTGGGTCAGCCCACAGATACGCAGTATTTT. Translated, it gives CASNLGQPTDTQYF.

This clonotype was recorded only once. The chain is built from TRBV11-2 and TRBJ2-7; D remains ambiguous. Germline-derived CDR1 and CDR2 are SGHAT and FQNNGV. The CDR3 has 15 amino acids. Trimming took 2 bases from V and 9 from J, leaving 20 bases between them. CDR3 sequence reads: CASSLRASDHLGQYF. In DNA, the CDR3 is TGTGCCAGCAGCTTAAGGGCTTCTGACCATCTGGGGCAGTACTTC.

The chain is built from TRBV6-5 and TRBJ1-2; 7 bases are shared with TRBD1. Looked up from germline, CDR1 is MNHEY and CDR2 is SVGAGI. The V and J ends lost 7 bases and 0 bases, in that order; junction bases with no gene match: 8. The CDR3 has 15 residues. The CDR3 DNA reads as TGTGCCAGCAAGGGACAGCCACGAGCTAACTATGGCTACACCTTC. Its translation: CASKGQPRANYGYTF.

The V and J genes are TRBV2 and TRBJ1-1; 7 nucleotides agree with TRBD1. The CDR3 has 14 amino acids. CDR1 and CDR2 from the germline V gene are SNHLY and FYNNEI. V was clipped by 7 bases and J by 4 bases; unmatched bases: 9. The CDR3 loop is CASIRQGSGTEAFF. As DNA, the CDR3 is TGTGCCAGCATACGACAGGGAAGCGGCACTGAAGCTTTCTTT. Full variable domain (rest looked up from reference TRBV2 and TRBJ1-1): EPEVTQTPSHQVTQMGQEVILRCVPISNHLYFYWYRQILGQKVEFLVSFYNNEISEKSEIFDDQFSVERPDGSNFTLKIRSTKLEDSAMYFCASIRQGSGTEAFFGQGTRLTVV.

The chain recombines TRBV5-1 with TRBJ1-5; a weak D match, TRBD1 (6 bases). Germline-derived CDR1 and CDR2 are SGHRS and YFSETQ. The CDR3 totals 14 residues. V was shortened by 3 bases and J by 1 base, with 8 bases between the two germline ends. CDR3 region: CASSYGTSNQPQHF. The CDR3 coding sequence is TGCGCCAGCAGCTATGGGACAAGCAATCAGCCCCAGCATTTT.

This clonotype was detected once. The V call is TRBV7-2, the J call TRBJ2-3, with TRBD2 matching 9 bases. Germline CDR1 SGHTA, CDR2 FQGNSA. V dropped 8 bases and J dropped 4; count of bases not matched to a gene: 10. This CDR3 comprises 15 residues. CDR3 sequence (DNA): TGTGCCAGCGGCTGGGCGGGGGGGAACTCAGATACGCAGTATTTT. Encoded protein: CASGWAGGNSDTQYF.

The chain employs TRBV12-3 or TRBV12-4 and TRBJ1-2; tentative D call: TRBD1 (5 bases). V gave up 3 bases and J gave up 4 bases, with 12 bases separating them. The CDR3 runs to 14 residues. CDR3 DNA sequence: TGTGCCAGCAGTTTGGGGGGTCGGAGCTATGGCTACACCTTC. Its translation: CASSLGGRSYGYTF.

CDR3 protein: CASSVGTAFNYGYTF. As DNA, the CDR3 is TGTGCCAGCAGCGTGGGTACAGCCTTTAACTATGGCTACACCTTC. This chain uses TRBV9 with TRBJ1-2; D gene unclear. Germline V CDR1 and CDR2: SGDLS, YYNGEE. V shed 2 bases and J shed 1 base, with 12 bases lying between them. The CDR3 runs to 15 residues.

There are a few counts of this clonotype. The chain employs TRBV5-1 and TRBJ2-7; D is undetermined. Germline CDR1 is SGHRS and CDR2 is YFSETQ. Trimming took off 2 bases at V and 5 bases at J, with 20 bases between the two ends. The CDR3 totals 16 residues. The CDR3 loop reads CASSFGETQEVDEQYF. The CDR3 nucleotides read TGCGCCAGCAGCTTCGGAGAGACGCAAGAGGTTGACGAGCAGTACTTC.